A single sample is the source of the 7 T cell receptor beta chains below, sequenced in a study of blood T cell repertoires in COVID-19. Measured with immunoSEQ multiplex PCR; TCRdb has only the in-frame clones, and not every one. Among fewer than 250,000 clones listed, about 83% were seen once. Sequenced material: peripheral blood. These receptors came from a human donor in a cohort sampled during active COVID-19.

The chain combines TRBV6-5 with TRBJ2-3, with D possibly being TRBD2 (5 bases). The V and J ends lost 0 bases and 6 bases respectively, with 7 bases between them. This CDR3 spans 13 amino acids. Germline CDR1 MNHEY, CDR2 SVGAGI. CDR3 coding DNA: TGTGCCAGCAGTTACTCTGGAGGCGATACGCAGTATTTT. Residues: CASSYSGGDTQYF.

The chain couples TRBV25-1 to TRBJ2-7; D gene ambiguous. Per the germline V gene, CDR1 is MGHDK and CDR2 is SYGVNS. V was pared by 4 bases and J by 4 bases, with 5 bases between. The CDR3 consists of 11 residues. CDR3 amino acids: CASSGTYEQYF. In nucleotides, the CDR3 is TGTGCCAGCAGTGGAACTTACGAGCAGTACTTC.

The chain combines TRBV19 with TRBJ1-4, with 8 bases aligning to TRBD1. V shed 5 bases and J 2 bases; nucleotides not matched to a gene: 7. The CDR3 runs 16 residues. Germline-derived CDR1 and CDR2 are LNHDA and SQIVND (reference sequence). This CDR3 is CASSFRGQATNEKLFF. In DNA form, the CDR3 reads TGTGCCAGTAGTTTCAGGGGGCAAGCGACTAATGAAAAACTGTTTTTT.

The rearrangement joins TRBV10-1 to TRBJ2-7, with a weak D call TRBD2 (6 bases). Germline CDR1 is WNHNN and CDR2 is SYGVQD (reference sequence). The germline V and J ends were trimmed by 7 bases and 7 bases, with 23 bases remaining between them. CDR3 length: 15 amino acids. As DNA, the CDR3 is TGCGCCAGCACTGAATCCGGGACTCCGGTCCGGGAGCAGTACTTC. Its translation: CASTESGTPVREQYF.

The chain employs TRBV4-1 and TRBJ2-1; TRBD1 agrees at 11 bases. The germline V gene has CDR1 MGHRA and CDR2 YSYEKL. The CDR3 is made up of 15 amino acids. The J segment lost 5 bases and the V segment lost 4 bases, leaving 4 bases of the junction unmatched. The CDR3 region is CASSRGQGVDNEQFF. As DNA, the CDR3 is TGCGCCAGCAGCCGGGGACAGGGGGTCGACAATGAGCAGTTCTTC.

The chain has TRBV7-9 and TRBJ2-3; TRBD2 might be the D (6 bases). CDR1 SEHNR and CDR2 FQNEAQ come from the germline V gene (reference sequence). The CDR3 consists of 14 residues. V was cut by 4 bases and J by 4 bases, with 12 bases left in between. The CDR3 here is CASSSGVGADTQYF. Written as DNA, the CDR3 is TGTGCCAGCAGCTCGGGAGTTGGGGCAGATACGCAGTATTTT.

A few counts support this clone. This chain connects TRBV7-8 to TRBJ2-3; the match to TRBD2 covers 10 bases. V trimming: 4 bases; J trimming: 7 bases; junction bases outside the gene matches: 11. Germline V gene lookup returns CDR1 SGHVS and CDR2 FQNEAQ. The CDR3 contains 16 residues. The CDR3 sequence: CASSSRVAGGPNTQYF. DNA of the CDR3: TGTGCCAGCAGCTCTCGGGTAGCGGGGGGCCCAAATACGCAGTATTTT.